The T cell receptor (beta chain) under discussion was sequenced for a study of blood T cell repertoires in COVID-19. About the study: The origin of the acute and convalescent COVID-19 samples was the United States, Italy and Spain. PBMCs, B-cell-depleted T cells, or T cells were the source of the cDNA or gDNA that made up the material.

Those enrolled, adults aged roughly 18 to 90 years, came from 24 US areas. Assignment of participants to cohorts was predicated upon participant-reported clinical history. Trimming removed 2 bases from V and 3 bases from J; junction bases left unmatched: 15. The CDR3 runs to 18 residues. The method was immunoSEQ multiplex PCR; TCRdb's version includes in-frame clones alone and lacks a portion of them. The sample gives 210,000 or so clones, roughly nine tenths of which show up once; roughly a tenth is in the top ten. The sequence came from a man in his thirties or forties who had recovered from COVID-19. The rearrangement uses TRBV23-1 and TRBJ2-7; TRBD2 agrees at 8 bases. TRBV23-1 falls under the ORF class, with uncertain function. Sequencing was carried out using PBMCs or T cells enriched from blood (not recorded which). The CDR3 DNA is TGCGCCAGCAGTCAAGGTAGCGGGGTTGGAGGTCTCATCTACGAGCAGTACTTC. As protein: CASSQGSGVGGLIYEQYF.